This TCR beta chain was obtained from a study of blood T cells in healthy people across ages. The CDR3 is 18 amino acids. Each donor's blood draw was roughly 9.8 milliliters of peripheral blood. No fewer than 5.5 micrograms of total RNA were isolated from every sample. The second PCR ran about 6 to 12 cycles with a sample-barcoded 5' primer and J-beta primers. MiXCR, run by TCRdb on the 5' RACE reads, gives a single entry per CDR3 protein. The sample consists of 650,000 to 1,000,000 distinct CDR3 sequences, about half of them appearing once. A single count supports this clonotype. Sequencing used blood. The clonotype comes from a man older than 75 in good health. This sequence joins TRBV21-1 and TRBJ2-1; the tabulated D call, TRBD2, remains unverified against the DNA. TRBV21-1 is marked as a pseudogene. Written as DNA, the CDR3 is TGTGCCAGCAACGCTCATGGGGAGGCATCGAGCTCCTACGATGAGCAGTTCTTC. As protein: CASNAHGEASSSYDEQFF.